This T cell receptor beta chain was captured by sequencing in a study of cytomegalovirus exposure and HLA in healthy donors. General study points: There were fewer than 200 TCR beta chains listed as cytomegalovirus-associated. Most CMV-associated TCR beta chains appeared HLA-restricted in a later analysis.

The CDR3 is 13 amino acids. The V and J ends lost 6 bases and 3 bases respectively, with 11 bases between them. In germline, CDR1 is KGHSH, CDR2 LQKENI. Use of 60 Vbeta and 13 Jbeta primers characterized the PCR. Measured with immunoSEQ multiplex PCR; TCRdb has only the in-frame clones, and not every one. The sample includes over 70,000 clones, around 80% seen only once; the top ten take over 2%. Concerning this clone itself: The antigen remains undetermined. This specimen includes other DNA sequences encoding the same CDR3.

The rearrangement links TRBV18 to TRBJ1-1, with a possible D match to TRBD1 (5 bases). This TCR was sampled from a man between 18 and 35 years old in good health and CMV-seronegative. The sample consisted of PBMCs. CDR3 residues: CASSPRGDTEAFF. CDR3 DNA: TGTGCCAGCTCCCCTCGGGGGGACACTGAAGCTTTCTTT. Complete variable domain (other parts from reference TRBV18 and TRBJ1-1): NAGVMQNPRHLVRRRGQEARLRCSPMKGHSHVYWYRQLPEEGLKFMVYLQKENIIDESGMPKERFSAEFPKEGPSILRIQQVVRGDSAAYFCASSPRGDTEAFFGQGTRLTVV.